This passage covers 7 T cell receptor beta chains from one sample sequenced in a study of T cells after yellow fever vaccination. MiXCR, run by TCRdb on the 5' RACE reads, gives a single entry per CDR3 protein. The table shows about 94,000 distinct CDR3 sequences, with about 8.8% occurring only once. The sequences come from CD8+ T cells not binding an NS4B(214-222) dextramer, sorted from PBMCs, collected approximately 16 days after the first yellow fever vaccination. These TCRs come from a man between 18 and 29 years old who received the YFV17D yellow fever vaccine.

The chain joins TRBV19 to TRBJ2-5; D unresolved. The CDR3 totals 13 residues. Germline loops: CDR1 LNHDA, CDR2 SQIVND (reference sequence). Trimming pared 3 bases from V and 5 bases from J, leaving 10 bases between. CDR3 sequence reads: CASSMLESETQYF. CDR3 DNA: TGTGCCAGTAGTATGTTGGAGAGTGAGACCCAGTACTTC. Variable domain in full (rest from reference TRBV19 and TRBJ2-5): DGGITQSPKYLFRKEGQNVTLSCEQNLNHDAMYWYRQDPGQGLRLIYYSQIVNDFQKGDIAEGYSVSREKKESFPLTVTSAQKNPTAFYLCASSMLESETQYFGPGTRLLVL.

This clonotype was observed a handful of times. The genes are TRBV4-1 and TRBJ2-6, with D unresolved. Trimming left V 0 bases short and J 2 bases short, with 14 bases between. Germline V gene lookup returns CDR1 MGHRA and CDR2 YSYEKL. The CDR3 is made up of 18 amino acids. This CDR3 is CASSQDPGRQTGANVLTF. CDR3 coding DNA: TGCGCCAGCAGCCAAGATCCGGGTCGTCAGACTGGGGCCAACGTCCTGACTTTC.

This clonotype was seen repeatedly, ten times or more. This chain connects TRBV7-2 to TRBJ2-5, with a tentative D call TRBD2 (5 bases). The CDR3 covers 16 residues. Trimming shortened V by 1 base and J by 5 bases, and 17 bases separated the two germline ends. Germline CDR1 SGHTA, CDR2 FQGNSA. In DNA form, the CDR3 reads TGTGCCAGCAGCTTAGGAGAATCTAGCTCCGGGGAGACCCAGTACTTC. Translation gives CASSLGESSSGETQYF.

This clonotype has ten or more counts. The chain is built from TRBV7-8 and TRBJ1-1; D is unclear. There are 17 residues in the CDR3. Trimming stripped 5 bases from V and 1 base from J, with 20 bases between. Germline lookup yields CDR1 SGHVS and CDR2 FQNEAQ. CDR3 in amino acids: CASSEPEGQVGNTEAFF. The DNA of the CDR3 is TGTGCCAGCAGCGAACCCGAGGGCCAGGTGGGGAACACTGAAGCTTTCTTT.

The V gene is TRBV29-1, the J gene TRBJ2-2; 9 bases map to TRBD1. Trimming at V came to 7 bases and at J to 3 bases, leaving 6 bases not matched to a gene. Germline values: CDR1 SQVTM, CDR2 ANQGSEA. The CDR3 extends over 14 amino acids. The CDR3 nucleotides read TGCAGCGCCGACAGGGGGACCCACACCGGGGAGCTGTTTTTT. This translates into CSADRGTHTGELFF.

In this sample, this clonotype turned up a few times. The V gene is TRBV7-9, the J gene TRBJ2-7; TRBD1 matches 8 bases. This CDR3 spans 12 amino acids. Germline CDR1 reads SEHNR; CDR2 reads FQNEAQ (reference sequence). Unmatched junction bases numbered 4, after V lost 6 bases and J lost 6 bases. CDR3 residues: CASRDRGPEQYF. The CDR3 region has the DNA TGTGCCAGCAGAGACAGGGGCCCCGAGCAGTACTTC.

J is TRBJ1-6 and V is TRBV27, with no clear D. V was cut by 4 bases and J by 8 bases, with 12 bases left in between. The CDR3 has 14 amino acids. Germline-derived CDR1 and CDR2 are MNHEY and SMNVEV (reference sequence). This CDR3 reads CASSSATEDSPLHF. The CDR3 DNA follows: TGTGCCAGCAGTTCCGCGACTGAGGATTCACCCCTCCACTTT.